The 21 T cell receptor beta chains reported below all come from one sample, sequenced in a study of cytomegalovirus exposure and HLA in healthy donors. The PCR contained 60 Vbeta and 13 Jbeta primers. Here immunoSEQ multiplex PCR was the method, and the copy in TCRdb shows in-frame clones only, minus some. This table holds about 150,000 clones, roughly 85% found once. Sequencing used PBMCs. Receptors were obtained from a woman under 30 in good health and CMV-seronegative.

This chain joins TRBV28 and TRBJ1-5; no firm D call. CDR3 size: 16 residues. Trimming shortened V by 2 bases and J by 0 bases, and 11 bases separated the two germline ends. Looked up from germline, CDR1 is MDHEN and CDR2 is SYDVKM. CDR3 in DNA: TGTGCCAGCAGTTTAGAAGGAGTTTATAGCAATCAGCCCCAGCATTTT. This encodes CASSLEGVYSNQPQHF.

The V and J genes are TRBV2 and TRBJ1-1; D gene unclear. Germline V CDR1 and CDR2: SNHLY, FYNNEI. The length of the CDR3 is 12 residues. V lost 4 bases and J 6 bases, leaving 9 bases between the germline ends. The CDR3 DNA follows: TGTGCCAGCAGTGTGCGAGTTGCTGAAGCTTTCTTT. Translating it yields CASSVRVAEAFF.

The V call is TRBV19, the J call TRBJ1-1; D is unclear. Trimming stripped 8 bases from V and 0 bases from J, with 7 bases between. The CDR3 is 12 residues long. Germline-derived CDR1 and CDR2 are LNHDA and SQIVND (reference sequence). This chain's CDR3 is CASGQLNTEAFF. The CDR3 nucleotides read TGTGCCAGTGGGCAGTTGAACACTGAAGCTTTCTTT.

V and J are TRBV13 and TRBJ2-1; tentative D call: TRBD2 (5 bases). The length of the CDR3 is 13 residues. The ends were cut back, 4 bases at V and 8 bases at J, with 12 bases in the middle. CDR1 is PRHDT and CDR2 is FYEKMQ in the germline V gene (reference sequence). CDR3 DNA sequence: TGTGCCAGCAGCTCTATCGGTAGCGATGAGCAGTTCTTC. Its translation: CASSSIGSDEQFF.

V is TRBV5-1 and J is TRBJ2-7; the D is unclear. This CDR3 region has 11 residues. V lost 4 bases to trimming and J lost 4 bases, with 6 bases between them. The germline V gene has CDR1 SGHRS and CDR2 YFSETQ. The CDR3 nucleotides are TGCGCCAGCAGCGACTCTTACGAGCAGTACTTC. Its translation: CASSDSYEQYF. The full variable domain, its missing parts supplied by reference TRBV5-1 and TRBJ2-7, is KAGVTQTPRYLIKTRGQQVTLSCSPISGHRSVSWYQQTPGQGLQFLFEYFSETQRNKGNFPGRFSGRQFSNSRSEMNVSTLELGDSALYLCASSDSYEQYFGPGTRLTVT.

The chain uses TRBV28 and TRBJ2-6; D remains ambiguous. CDR3 length equals 14 residues. CDR1 and CDR2 (germline): MDHEN, SYDVKM. The germline V and J ends were trimmed by 7 bases and 0 bases, with 7 bases remaining between them. The CDR3 DNA sequence: TGTGCCAGCACCCGTAGCTCTGGGGCCAACGTCCTGACTTTC. Amino acid sequence: CASTRSSGANVLTF.

This chain connects TRBV7-2 to TRBJ1-2, with 9 bases lining up with TRBD1. The CDR3 runs 16 residues. The germline V gene has CDR1 SGHTA and CDR2 FQGNSA. V shed 2 bases and J 6 bases; nucleotides not matched to a gene: 10. This chain's CDR3 is CASSLSSGTGRDGYTF. DNA of the CDR3: TGTGCCAGCAGCTTATCATCCGGGACAGGGCGGGATGGCTACACCTTC.

V usage is TRBV7-9 and J usage is TRBJ2-1; TRBD2 agrees at 7 bases. Germline V gene sequence: CDR1 SEHNR, CDR2 FQNEAQ (reference sequence). This CDR3 region has 18 residues. V lost 3 bases, J lost 5 bases, and 16 bases stayed unmatched. Here the CDR3 reads CASSFRPPLAANHNEQFF. CDR3 nucleotide sequence: TGTGCCAGCAGCTTTAGACCCCCTCTAGCGGCTAATCACAATGAGCAGTTCTTC.

The chain carries TRBV11-3 and TRBJ2-1; D may be TRBD1 (5 bases). Germline-derived CDR1 and CDR2 are SGHNT and YENEEA. V shed 1 base and J shed 4 bases, with 8 bases lying between them. The CDR3 contains 14 residues. CDR3 bases: TGTGCCAGCAGCTTAGGGTCAGGGTACAATGAGCAGTTCTTC. This encodes CASSLGSGYNEQFF. Filled out from reference TRBV11-3 and TRBJ2-1, the complete variable domain reads EAGVVQSPRYKIIEKKQPVAFWCNPISGHNTLYWYLQNLGQGPELLIRYENEEAVDDSQLPKDRFSAERLKGVDSTLKIQPAELGDSAVYLCASSLGSGYNEQFFGPGTRLTVL.

This clone was counted a single time. The chain has TRBV6-5 and TRBJ2-7; 8 bases agree with TRBD2. V shed 0 bases and J 2 bases; nucleotides not matched to a gene: 3. The CDR3 consists of 15 residues. The germline gives CDR1 MNHEY, CDR2 SVGAGI. The CDR3 DNA reads as TGTGCCAGCAGTTACTCGGTAGCGGGGCCCTACGAGCAGTACTTC. It yields the protein CASSYSVAGPYEQYF.

The V and J genes are TRBV19 and TRBJ2-2; the match to TRBD1 covers 8 bases. The CDR3 length is 15 residues. V was pared by 4 bases and J by 4 bases, with 5 bases of the junction left unmatched. Germline CDR1 and CDR2: LNHDA and SQIVND (reference sequence). The CDR3 here is CASSNRDRTTGELFF. The CDR3 DNA reads as TGTGCCAGTAGTAACCGGGACAGGACCACCGGGGAGCTGTTTTTT.

The chain employs TRBV28 and TRBJ1-2; 10 nucleotides match TRBD1. The CDR3 is 17 amino acids. Unmatched junction bases numbered 15, after V lost 6 bases and J lost 5 bases. The V gene's germline CDR1 is MDHEN and CDR2 SYDVKM. The CDR3 reads CASREQTGTGVQYGYTF. CDR3 sequence (DNA): TGTGCCAGCAGGGAACAGACCGGGACAGGGGTACAGTATGGCTACACCTTC.

V gene TRBV7-8 combines with J gene TRBJ2-1; D unclear. V was pared by 4 bases and J by 10 bases, with 8 bases between. The CDR3 has 11 amino acids. The germline gives CDR1 SGHVS, CDR2 FQNEAQ. CDR3 protein: CASSSGEEQFF. CDR3 DNA sequence: TGTGCCAGCAGCTCCGGAGAAGAGCAGTTCTTC.

The chain links TRBV6-1 to TRBJ2-2; 10 nucleotides agree with TRBD1. Losses at the gene ends were 8 bases for V and 7 bases for J; bases not matched to a gene: 10. CDR1 is MNHNS and CDR2 is SASEGT in the germline V gene. This CDR3 is built from 15 residues. CDR3 nucleotide sequence: TGTGCCAGCTTACCGGGACAGGGGTTCGGCGGGGAGCTGTTTTTT. It is translated as CASLPGQGFGGELFF.

The chain is built from TRBV6-5 and TRBJ2-6; D perhaps matches TRBD1 (5 bases). Trimming took off 6 bases at V and 2 bases at J, with 11 bases between the two ends. Germline V CDR1 and CDR2: MNHEY, SVGAGI. The CDR3 contains 15 residues. Here the CDR3 DNA reads TGTGCCAGCAGAAGCAGGGTAACTGGGGCCAACGTCCTGACTTTC. Translation: CASRSRVTGANVLTF.

The CDR3 DNA reads as TGTGCCAGCAGCGCCGGACTCGGCACAGATACGCAGTATTTT. As protein: CASSAGLGTDTQYF. The chain couples TRBV7-9 to TRBJ2-3; a possible D gene is TRBD2 (5 bases). The V gene lost 5 bases and the J gene lost 1 base, with 10 bases spanning the gap. Germline CDR1 and CDR2: SEHNR and FQNEAQ (reference sequence). This CDR3 spans 14 amino acids.

The chain combines TRBV2 with TRBJ2-7; 9 bases match TRBD1. The CDR3 consists of 12 residues. Germline CDR1 is SNHLY and CDR2 is FYNNEI. Losses at the gene ends were 10 bases for V and 4 bases for J; bases not matched to a gene: 5. In nucleotides, the CDR3 is TGTGCCACCGCCGGACAGGGGTACGAGCAGTACTTC. Its protein product is CATAGQGYEQYF.

The gene calls are TRBV2 and TRBJ1-1, with 8 positions matching TRBD1. This CDR3 has 14 amino acids. Germline V gives CDR1 SNHLY, CDR2 FYNNEI. Trimming removed 7 bases from V and 3 bases from J; junction bases left unmatched: 7. CDR3 sequence (DNA): TGTGCCAGCACCCTCGACAGGGGTGACACTGAAGCTTTCTTT. It encodes CASTLDRGDTEAFF.

V and J are TRBV18 and TRBJ2-1; 13 bases agree with TRBD2. Germline lookup yields CDR1 KGHSH and CDR2 LQKENI. The CDR3 is 16 residues long. J lost 7 bases, V lost 3 bases, and 6 bases had no gene match. As DNA, the CDR3 is TGTGCCAGCTCACCTACCACTAGCGGGAGGGGAAATGAGCAGTTCTTC. It translates to CASSPTTSGRGNEQFF.

CDR3 nucleotide sequence: TGTGCCACCAGCAGAGGCCCGGCAACTAATGAAAAACTGTTTTTT. Translating it yields CATSRGPATNEKLFF. This sequence joins TRBV15 and TRBJ1-4; no reliable D call. Trimming took off 1 base at V and 0 bases at J, with 6 bases between the two ends. The CDR3 totals 15 residues. The germline V gene encodes CDR1 LNHNV and CDR2 YYDKDF (reference sequence). The variable domain in full, with the rest retrieved from reference TRBV15 and TRBJ1-4, is DAMVIQNPRYQVTQFGKPVTLSCSQTLNHNVMYWYQQKSSQAPKLLFHYYDKDFNNEADTPDNFQSRRPNTSFCFLDIRSPGLGDTAMYLCATSRGPATNEKLFFGSGTQLSVL.

This clone was found once. The chain carries TRBV19 and TRBJ2-6; the match to TRBD2 covers 7 bases. Trimming at V came to 5 bases and at J to 0 bases, leaving 10 bases not matched to a gene. The CDR3 runs 18 residues. In germline, CDR1 is LNHDA, CDR2 SQIVND (reference sequence). The CDR3 reads CASSPGRVGISGANVLTF. The CDR3 bases are TGTGCCAGTAGTCCAGGGAGGGTGGGAATCTCTGGGGCCAACGTCCTGACTTTC.